The T cell receptor (beta chain) described here comes from a study of T cells in Graves' hyperthyroidism and ophthalmopathy. Study findings and constraints: Ophthalmopathy, as predicted by the model, came a median 6.5 months after the prediction. Patients with ophthalmopathy were separated from those with stable hyperthyroidism by a 13 V-J model. Blood samples included most of the expanded thyroid clonotypes exceeding 0.001.

This CDR3 contains 14 residues. CDR1 is DFQATT, CDR2 SNEGSKA, per germline (reference sequence). V gave up 0 bases and J gave up 2 bases, with 10 bases separating them. Subjects with ophthalmopathy showed a Clinical Activity Score no lower than 3, a NOSPECS grade no lower than 4, and a duration shorter than 3 months. Comments on this clonotype: Its cognate antigen is unknown.

The CDR3 regions of TCR beta were amplified from RNA transcripts. When the TCR CDR3 underwent first-round RT-PCR, the HTBI primer set was used. TCRdb re-called the multiplex PCR reads through MiXCR, storing one row per CDR3 protein. The sample records approximately 300,000 distinct CDR3 sequences, about 15% being singletons. Sequenced input: blood. The source of this sequence is a woman aged 60 to 75 with Graves' ophthalmopathy. The chain links TRBV20-1 to TRBJ2-5, with D perhaps TRBD2 (5 bases). The CDR3 loop reads CSARDMTGQETQYF. The CDR3 nucleotides are TGCAGTGCTAGAGATATGACGGGACAAGAGACCCAGTACTTC.